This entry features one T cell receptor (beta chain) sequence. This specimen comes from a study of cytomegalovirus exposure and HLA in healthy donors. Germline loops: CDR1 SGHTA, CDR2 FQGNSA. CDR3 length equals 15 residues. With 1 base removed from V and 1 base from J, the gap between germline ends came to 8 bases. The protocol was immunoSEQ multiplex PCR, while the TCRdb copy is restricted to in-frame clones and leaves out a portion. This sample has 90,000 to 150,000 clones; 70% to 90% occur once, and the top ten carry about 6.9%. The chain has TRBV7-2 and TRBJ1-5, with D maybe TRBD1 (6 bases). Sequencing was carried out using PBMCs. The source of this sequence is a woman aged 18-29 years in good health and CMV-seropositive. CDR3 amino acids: CASSLEGGSNQPQHF. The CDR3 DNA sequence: TGTGCCAGCAGCTTAGAGGGGGGGAGCAATCAGCCCCAGCATTTT.